These 16 T cell receptor beta chains originate from one sample sequenced in a study of long-term antiretroviral therapy in people with HIV (dated by TCRdb to about 2022). Sequencing of the TRB variable region was done with the immunoSEQ hsTCRB v3.0 assay at survey level resolution. TCRdb obtained this table from immuneACCESS and retained in-frame rearrangements with V and J assigned. These tables miss some clones; where compared with another copy, unresolved V genes account for less than half of the shortfall, and the remainder is unexplained. The sample table lists tens of thousands of clones, roughly 84% of them with a count of one. Clones ranked in the top ten supply roughly 9% of the sample. The sample consisted of unsorted PBMCs, taken 4.8 to 5 years after starting antiretroviral therapy. Receptor source: a man in his forties with HIV.

V is TRBV7-2 and J is TRBJ2-1; maybe TRBD2 (7 bases). Trimming removed 5 bases at V and 10 bases at J, with 27 bases between. The CDR3 has 17 amino acids. Germline loops: CDR1 SGHTA, CDR2 FQGNSA. The CDR3 loop reads CASSPSAGAGTGGEQFF. The CDR3 DNA reads TGTGCCAGCAGCCCCTCGGCGGGGGCTGGGACCGGTGGGGAGCAGTTCTTC. Full variable domain (outside the CDR3, taken from reference TRBV7-2 and TRBJ2-1): GAGVSQSPSNKVTEKGKDVELRCDPISGHTALYWYRQSLGQGLEFLIYFQGNSAPDKSGLPSDRFSAERTGGSVSTLTIQRTQQEDSAVYLCASSPSAGAGTGGEQFFGPGTRLTVL.

This clone was counted a few times. This chain connects TRBV28 to TRBJ1-5, with TRBD1 matching 12 bases. The germline CDR1 and CDR2 sequences are MDHEN and SYDVKM. CDR3 length: 15 residues. Trimming removed 4 bases from V and 6 bases from J; junction bases left unmatched: 4. The CDR3 is CASSSGQGAAQPQHF. The CDR3 DNA is TGTGCCAGCAGTTCGGGACAGGGGGCCGCTCAGCCCCAGCATTTT.

This chain joins TRBV4-2 and TRBJ2-1, with TRBD1 matching 7 bases. CDR3 size: 14 residues. Germline V gene lookup returns CDR1 LGHNA and CDR2 YNFKEQ. Trimming took 3 bases from V and 7 from J; bases not matched to a gene: 6. CDR3 coding DNA: TGTGCCAGCAGCCAGGCGATGACAGGGAATGAGCAGTTCTTC. It codes for CASSQAMTGNEQFF.

The chain joins TRBV5-1 to TRBJ2-7; no definite D call. CDR1 and CDR2 from the germline V gene are SGHRS and YFSETQ. V lost 4 bases and J lost 3, with 17 bases in between. This CDR3 contains 15 residues. In nucleotides, the CDR3 is TGCGCCAGCAGCGTAAACTATCCTGAACTCTACGAGCAGTACTTC. Amino acids: CASSVNYPELYEQYF.

The V and J genes are TRBV9 and TRBJ2-1; TRBD2 agrees at 9 bases. Germline loops: CDR1 SGDLS, CDR2 YYNGEE. The junction had 5 bases not matched to a gene; V was cut back by 0 bases and J by 4 bases. The CDR3 runs to 16 residues. The CDR3 loop is CASSVGASGAYNEQFF. The CDR3 region has the DNA TGTGCCAGCAGCGTAGGGGCTAGCGGGGCGTACAATGAGCAGTTCTTC.

This clone was picked up a small number of times. The gene calls are TRBV6-1 and TRBJ1-6; D may be TRBD1 (5 bases). CDR1 and CDR2 (germline): MNHNS, SASEGT. The CDR3 has 15 amino acids. V was pared by 0 bases and J by 7 bases, with 10 bases between. The CDR3: CASSEAARANSPLHF. In DNA form, the CDR3 reads TGTGCCAGCAGTGAAGCAGCCAGGGCGAATTCACCCCTCCACTTT.

This clone came up once. This chain links TRBV11-1 with TRBJ2-1, with D hard to call. The V and J ends lost 3 bases and 8 bases respectively, with 5 bases between them. The CDR3 totals 11 residues. From germline, CDR1 is SGHAT and CDR2 FQDESV (reference sequence). The CDR3 reads CASSLKDEQFF. CDR3 nucleotide sequence: TGTGCCAGCAGCTTGAAGGATGAGCAGTTCTTC.

The chain couples TRBV11-2 to TRBJ2-7; the D gene is possibly TRBD1 (6 bases). The V end lost 3 bases, the J end lost 5 bases, and 17 bases lay between the germline ends. The germline V gene has CDR1 SGHAT and CDR2 FQNNGV. This CDR3 contains 15 residues. The CDR3 DNA reads as TGTGCCAGCAGCTTGCCGGGACAAGACAACGACGAGCAGTACTTC. Translation gives CASSLPGQDNDEQYF. The complete variable domain, with remaining parts taken from reference TRBV11-2 and TRBJ2-7, reads EAGVAQSPRYKIIEKRQSVAFWCNPISGHATLYWYQQILGQGPKLLIQFQNNGVVDDSQLPKDRFSAERLKGVDSTLKIQPAKLEDSAVYLCASSLPGQDNDEQYFGPGTRLTVT.

In this sample, this clone turned up once. The chain joins TRBV18 to TRBJ1-4; no definite D call. Germline lookup yields CDR1 KGHSH and CDR2 LQKENI. CDR3 size: 17 residues. V lost 1 base and J lost 0, with 12 bases in between. The DNA of the CDR3 is TGTGCCAGCTCACCACTGTCAGGTGCCACAACTAATGAAAAACTGTTTTTT. Protein: CASSPLSGATTNEKLFF.

This clone was counted a few times. The J gene is TRBJ1-5, the V gene TRBV5-1, with D hard to call. V gave up 0 bases and J gave up 6 bases, with 7 bases separating them. CDR1 and CDR2 from the germline V gene are SGHRS and YFSETQ. The CDR3 totals 13 residues. CDR3 protein: CASSLGESQPQHF. The CDR3 DNA reads TGCGCCAGCAGCTTGGGGGAAAGTCAGCCCCAGCATTTT.

Written as DNA, the CDR3 is TGTGCCAGCAGCTCCAGGGTTGGAGGAGGCTACACCTTC. Protein product: CASSSRVGGGYTF. The chain has TRBV7-8 and TRBJ1-2, with D possibly matching TRBD1 (5 bases). Germline V gives CDR1 SGHVS, CDR2 FQNEAQ. The CDR3 totals 13 residues. Trimming took off 4 bases at V and 8 bases at J, with 14 bases between the two ends.

The chain has TRBV10-3 and TRBJ2-3, with 12 nucleotides matching TRBD2. With V trimmed by 6 bases and J by 4 bases, 5 bases remained unmatched. CDR1 and CDR2 (germline): ENHRY, SYGVKD. The CDR3 runs to 15 residues. Written as DNA, the CDR3 is TGTGCCATCAGGACGACTAGCGGGAGCCCAGATACGCAGTATTTT. Amino acids: CAIRTTSGSPDTQYF.

V and J are TRBV20-1 and TRBJ2-3; D uncertain. The length of the CDR3 is 10 residues. Per the germline V gene, CDR1 is DFQATT and CDR2 is SNEGSKA (reference sequence). Trimming left V 1 base short and J 4 bases short, with 0 bases between. The CDR3 nucleotides read TGCAGTGCTAGAGCAGATACGCAGTATTTT. Protein product: CSARADTQYF.

The V gene is TRBV4-2, the J gene TRBJ2-7; D possibly corresponds to TRBD2 (5 bases). Germline V gives CDR1 LGHNA, CDR2 YNFKEQ. Trimming removed 0 bases from V and 7 bases from J, with 13 bases in between. This CDR3 is 14 amino acids long. CDR3 sequence (DNA): TGTGCCAGCAGCCAAGACGGCCGGGGTGAGGAGCAGTACTTC. Protein product: CASSQDGRGEEQYF.

This clone has a single count. The gene calls are TRBV5-8 and TRBJ2-5, with 10 bases lining up with TRBD2. The J segment lost 4 bases and the V segment lost 1 base, leaving 4 bases of the junction unmatched. Germline lookup yields CDR1 SGHTS and CDR2 YDEGEE. This CDR3 is 15 amino acids long. The CDR3 bases are TGTGCCAGCAGCTTGTTACTAGCGGGGCCAGAGACCCAGTACTTC. This translates into CASSLLLAGPETQYF. The full variable domain, with the rest looked up from reference TRBV5-8 and TRBJ2-5, is EAGVTQSPTHLIKTRGQQATLRCSPISGHTSVYWYQQALGLGLQFLLWYDEGEERNRGNFPPRFSGRQFPNYSSELNVNALELEDSALYLCASSLLLAGPETQYFGPGTRLLVL.

The chain carries TRBV11-3 and TRBJ2-7; no firm D call. The V end lost 3 bases, the J end lost 0 bases, and 6 bases lay between the germline ends. Germline V gene lookup returns CDR1 SGHNT and CDR2 YENEEA. This CDR3 has 13 amino acids. In DNA form, the CDR3 reads TGTGCCAGCAGCTTTGGGGACTCCTACGAGCAGTACTTC. Residues: CASSFGDSYEQYF.